This TCR beta chain appears in the sequencing data of a study of response to subunit inactivated influenza vaccine. General study points: That few new T cells are recruited by each seasonal influenza vaccination was the authors' suggestion.

This clonotype was observed a handful of times. Its antigen is undetermined. The CDR3 contains 13 residues. Germline V CDR1 and CDR2: SQVTM, ANQGSEA. Trimming took off 4 bases at V and 9 bases at J, with 18 bases between the two ends. MiXCR, run by TCRdb on the RT-PCR reads, gives a single entry per CDR3 protein. The sample lists 500,000 or so distinct CDR3 sequences; about 15% were seen once. The receptor's source is a man between 50 and 70 years old who received an inactivated influenza vaccine. The J gene is TRBJ2-5, the V gene TRBV29-1; D gene ambiguous. The input for sequencing was CD4+ T cells sorted from PBMCs, taken around 2 years after vaccination. The CDR3 DNA is TGCAGCGTTGCCCACCGGGTCATCGAGGCCCAGTACTTC. Encoded protein: CSVAHRVIEAQYF.